Following are 19 T cell receptor beta chains from one sample sequenced in a study of metastatic and nonmetastatic thyroid tumors. Prior to thyroid surgery, none of the patients had received any treatment. Using MiXCR, TCRdb reanalyzed the PCR reads. The sample gives under 15,000 clones, about a quarter of which show up once; 3% to 4.5% is in the top ten. The sample comprised blood. These receptors all come from a female donor with papillary thyroid cancer or a benign thyroid nodule (not recorded which). Some clones in this sample may be carry-over from other donors' samples.

The chain joins TRBV5-1 to TRBJ2-2; D assignment may be TRBD1 or TRBD2 (6 bases each). The CDR3 spans 16 residues. Germline CDR1 is SGHRS and CDR2 is YFSETQ. With 4 bases removed from V and 0 bases from J, the gap between germline ends came to 13 bases. This chain's CDR3 is CASSTQGGTNTGELFF. The DNA for the CDR3 is TGCGCCAGCAGCACACAGGGAGGTACGAACACCGGGGAGCTGTTTTTT.

This clone was observed a handful of times. The rearrangement uses TRBV24-1 and TRBJ2-1, with TRBD1 matching over 9 bases. The CDR3 sequence is 15 residues long. Looked up from germline, CDR1 is KGHDR and CDR2 is SFDVKD. The V segment lost 4 bases and the J segment 9 bases; nucleotides outside the gene matches: 9. The CDR3 region is CATSDRGQGIGEQFF. Written as DNA, the CDR3 is TGTGCCACCAGTGACCGGGGACAGGGAATCGGTGAGCAGTTCTTC.

This clone was found many times. The chain is built from TRBV2 and TRBJ2-3; D assignment may be TRBD1 or TRBD2 (5 bases each). V shed 7 bases and J shed 3 bases, with 14 bases lying between them. The CDR3 totals 14 residues. Germline CDR1 SNHLY, CDR2 FYNNEI. The CDR3 region has the DNA TGTGCCAGCATGACGCCCGGGGCGACAGATACGCAGTATTTT. It codes for CASMTPGATDTQYF.

This clone was recorded at least ten times. The V call is TRBV19, the J call TRBJ2-5, with 7 nucleotides matching TRBD1. CDR1 is LNHDA, CDR2 SQIVND, per germline (reference sequence). This CDR3 spans 14 amino acids. V dropped 3 bases and J dropped 4; count of bases not matched to a gene: 5. The CDR3 loop reads CASSIQGVGETQYF. CDR3 sequence (DNA): TGTGCCAGTAGTATTCAGGGGGTGGGAGAGACCCAGTACTTC.

This clone was seen only a few times. V is TRBV6-5 and J is TRBJ1-2, with a weak D call TRBD1 (5 bases). The CDR3 has 13 amino acids. CDR1 is MNHEY and CDR2 is SVGAGI in the germline V gene. The V and J ends lost 2 bases and 3 bases respectively, with 7 bases between them. The CDR3: CASSYGRDYGYTF. DNA of the CDR3: TGTGCCAGCAGTTACGGCAGGGACTATGGCTACACCTTC.

V is TRBV7-9 and J is TRBJ1-1; D remains unclear. Trimming took off 5 bases at V and 7 bases at J, with 11 bases between the two ends. This CDR3 spans 12 amino acids. Per germline, CDR1 SEHNR and CDR2 FQNEAQ (reference sequence). CDR3 coding DNA: TGTGCCAGCAGCCCAAGATTGGGTGAAGCTTTCTTT. Its protein is CASSPRLGEAFF.

About this clone: It may be a read error: a sequence one base away is much more abundant. The sample holds other DNA sequences that translate to the same CDR3. The chain uses TRBV4-1 and TRBJ1-1, with D tentatively TRBD1 (5 bases). Trimming pared 1 base from V and 1 base from J, leaving 13 bases between. CDR1 and CDR2 (germline): MGHRA, YSYEKL. The CDR3 length is 16 residues. The CDR3 bases are TGCGCCAGCAGCCAAGGATGGGACGGAGAGAACACTGAAGCTTTCTTT. Protein sequence: CASSQGWDGENTEAFF.

This clone was seen more than once but under ten times. The rearrangement joins TRBV6-1 to TRBJ1-1; no reliable D call. CDR1 MNHNS and CDR2 SASEGT come from the germline V gene. Trimming took 5 bases from V and 1 from J, leaving 11 bases between them. This CDR3 region has 14 residues. CDR3: CASSTTMGNTEAFF. CDR3 in DNA: TGTGCCAGCAGTACGACAATGGGGAACACTGAAGCTTTCTTT.

V usage is TRBV11-2 and J usage is TRBJ1-5, with D unclear. From germline, CDR1 is SGHAT and CDR2 FQNNGV. V was shortened by 5 bases and J by 2 bases, with 7 bases between the two germline ends. The CDR3 is 13 residues long. The CDR3 region is CASSPNRNQPQHF. CDR3 DNA sequence: TGTGCCAGCAGCCCGAACCGCAATCAGCCCCAGCATTTT.

The table lists this clone with many counts. The CDR3 DNA reads as TGTGCCAGCATTAGGGGGGACGGAGACCAAGAGACCCAGTACTTC. Protein: CASIRGDGDQETQYF. The rearrangement joins TRBV11-2 to TRBJ2-5; D may correspond to TRBD1 or TRBD2 (6 bases each). The CDR3 sequence is 15 residues long. With 7 bases removed from V and 0 bases from J, the gap between germline ends came to 15 bases. The germline V gene encodes CDR1 SGHAT and CDR2 FQNNGV.

The chain recombines TRBV11-1 with TRBJ2-1, with 7 bases fitting TRBD1. CDR1 is SGHAT, CDR2 FQDESV, per germline (reference sequence). The V gene end was trimmed by 5 bases and the J gene end by 0 bases; junction bases not matched to a gene: 10. The CDR3 extends over 17 amino acids. The CDR3 protein is CASSPWTGSPSYNEQFF. In DNA, the CDR3 is TGTGCCAGCAGCCCCTGGACAGGTAGCCCCTCCTACAATGAGCAGTTCTTC.

The chain has TRBV18 and TRBJ1-1; D possibly corresponds to TRBD1 (5 bases). CDR3 length: 15 amino acids. Germline CDR1 KGHSH, CDR2 LQKENI. Trimming took 4 bases from V and 2 from J, leaving 14 bases between them. The CDR3, as DNA: TGTGCCAGCTCACGAGAACAGGTTACCAACACTGAAGCTTTCTTT. Its translation: CASSREQVTNTEAFF.

This clone was recorded at least ten times. This chain connects TRBV7-3 to TRBJ2-2; the match to TRBD1 covers 8 bases. The CDR3 length is 15 residues. Losses at the gene ends were 5 bases for V and 7 bases for J; bases not matched to a gene: 9. Germline CDR1 and CDR2: SGHTA and FQGTGA. DNA for the CDR3: TGTGCCAGCAGCCGCGACAGGGGCTACGGCGGGGAGCTGTTTTTT. Translating it yields CASSRDRGYGGELFF.

This clone appeared a few times. The chain joins TRBV6-1 to TRBJ2-7; D assignment may be TRBD1 or TRBD2 (5 bases each). Trimming removed 4 bases from V and 3 bases from J, with 7 bases in between. CDR3 size: 12 residues. Germline loops: CDR1 MNHNS, CDR2 SASEGT. CDR3: CASSGDLYEQYF. CDR3 DNA: TGTGCCAGCAGTGGGGACCTCTACGAGCAGTACTTC.

This clone was seen a few times. V usage is TRBV2 and J usage is TRBJ1-2; 7 positions match TRBD1. From germline, CDR1 is SNHLY and CDR2 FYNNEI. CDR3 length equals 14 residues. Trimming removed 6 bases from V and 7 bases from J; junction bases left unmatched: 11. The CDR3 loop reads CASRWLETGFGYTF. The CDR3 bases are TGTGCCAGCAGATGGCTGGAGACAGGGTTTGGCTACACCTTC.

This clone turned up a few times. It may be a read error: a sequence one base away is much more abundant. The CDR3 here is CASSNRGSCEQYF. In nucleotides, the CDR3 is TGTGCCAGCTCTAACAGGGGCTCCTGCGAGCAGTACTTC. The J gene is TRBJ2-7, the V gene TRBV18; 7 bases are a match to TRBD1. The CDR3 is 13 amino acids. Germline CDR1 reads KGHSH; CDR2 reads LQKENI.

By proportion, this clone is medium-sized. This chain connects TRBV10-1 to TRBJ2-1; 9 nucleotides align to TRBD2. Germline assignment: CDR1 WNHNN and CDR2 SYGVQD (reference sequence). V gave up 5 bases and J gave up 6 bases; unmatched junction bases: 11. CDR3 size: 16 residues. CDR3 nucleotide sequence: TGCGCCAGCAGTCACGAATTAGGGACTAGCTTCAATGAGCAGTTCTTC. The encoded protein is CASSHELGTSFNEQFF.

This clone is medium-sized by share. The chain has TRBV30 and TRBJ1-2; TRBD1 aligns across 9 bases. J gave up 4 bases and V 1 base, and 1 base lay outside the gene matches. Germline loops: CDR1 GTSNPN, CDR2 SVGIG (reference sequence). The CDR3 is 13 residues long. CDR3 sequence reads: CAWSADRGYGYTF. CDR3 in DNA: TGTGCCTGGAGTGCGGACAGGGGCTATGGCTACACCTTC. Drawing the rest from reference TRBV30 and TRBJ1-2, the complete variable domain is SQTIHQWPATLVQPVGSPLSLECTVEGTSNPNLYWYRQAAGRGLQLLFYSVGIGQISSEVPQNLSASRPQDRQFILSSKKLLLSDSGFYLCAWSADRGYGYTFGSGTRLTVV.

Regarding this clone: The junction departs from germline at one end; a sequencing error may be responsible. V usage is TRBV5-1 and J usage is TRBJ2-7; possible D gene TRBD2, 6 bases. CDR1 and CDR2 from the germline V gene are SGHRS and YFSETQ. This CDR3 spans 13 amino acids. The CDR3 sequence: CASSSSTIAVTTF. The CDR3 coding sequence is TGCGCTAGCAGCTCCTCGACAATAGCGGTTACAACTTTC.